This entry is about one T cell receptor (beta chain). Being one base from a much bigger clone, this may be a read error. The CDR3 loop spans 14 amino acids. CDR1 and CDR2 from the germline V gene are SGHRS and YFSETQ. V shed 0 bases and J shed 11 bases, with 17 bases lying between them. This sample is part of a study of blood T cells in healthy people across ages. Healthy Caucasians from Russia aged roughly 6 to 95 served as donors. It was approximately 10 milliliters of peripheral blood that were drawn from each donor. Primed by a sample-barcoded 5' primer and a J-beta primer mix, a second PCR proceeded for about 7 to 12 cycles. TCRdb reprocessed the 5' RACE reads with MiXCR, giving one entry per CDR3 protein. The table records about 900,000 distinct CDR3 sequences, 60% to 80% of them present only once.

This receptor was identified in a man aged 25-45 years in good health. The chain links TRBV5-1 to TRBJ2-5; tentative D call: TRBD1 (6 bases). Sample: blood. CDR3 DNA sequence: TGCGCCAGCAGCTTGGACAGGGTTCACAATGAGCAGTACTTC. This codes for CASSLDRVHNEQYF.